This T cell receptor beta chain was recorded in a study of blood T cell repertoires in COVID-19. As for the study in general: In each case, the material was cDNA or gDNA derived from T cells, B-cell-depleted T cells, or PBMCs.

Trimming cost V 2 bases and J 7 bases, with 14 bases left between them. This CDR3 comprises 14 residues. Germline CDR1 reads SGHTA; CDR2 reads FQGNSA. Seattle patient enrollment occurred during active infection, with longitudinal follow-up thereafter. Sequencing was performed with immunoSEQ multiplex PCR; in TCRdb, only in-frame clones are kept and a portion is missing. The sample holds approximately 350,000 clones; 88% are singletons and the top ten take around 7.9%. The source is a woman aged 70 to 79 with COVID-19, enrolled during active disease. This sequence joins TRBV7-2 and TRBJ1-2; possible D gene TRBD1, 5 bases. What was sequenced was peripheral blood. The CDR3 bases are TGTGCCAGCAGCTTATTTCAGGGCCCGAGTGGCTACACCTTC. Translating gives CASSLFQGPSGYTF.